This is a list of T cell receptor beta chains from one sample in a study of blood T cells in healthy people across ages. TCRdb passed the 5' RACE reads through MiXCR, listing each CDR3 protein once. The top ten clones hold approximately 15% of a sample with about 700,000 distinct CDR3 sequences, about 34% of them seen once. Source material: blood. These receptors originate from a woman older than 75 in good health. Each CDR3 is given with its conserved first and last residue. Each record gives: D gene, clone size, V gene, J gene, CDR3 DNA, CDR3 protein. A D gene is named only where the DNA matches it firmly. Not every row has a clone size; where given, it reads once, few, many or a size class.

D gene: NA
clone size: NA
V gene: TRBV9
J gene: TRBJ2-5
CDR3 DNA: TGTGCCAGCAGCGTAGGGCCCATGGGGAAGACCCAGTACTTC
CDR3 protein: CASSVGPMGKTQYF

D gene: NA
clone size: many
V gene: TRBV4-2
J gene: TRBJ1-2
CDR3 DNA: TGTGCCAGCAGCCAACAGGGGTCGACAAACTATGGCTACACCTTC
CDR3 protein: CASSQQGSTNYGYTF

D gene: NA
clone size: NA
V gene: TRBV5-1
J gene: TRBJ2-1
CDR3 DNA: TGCGCCAGCAGGCTAACGGGGGCGAACAATGAGCAGTTCTTC
CDR3 protein: CASRLTGANNEQFF

D gene: TRBD1
clone size: many
V gene: TRBV27
J gene: TRBJ2-1
CDR3 DNA: TGTGCCAGCAGTTTATCAGCTCAACCGGGACAGGGGAAATACAATGAGCAGTTCTTC
CDR3 protein: CASSLSAQPGQGKYNEQFF

D gene: TRBD2
clone size: many
V gene: TRBV3-1
J gene: TRBJ2-3
CDR3 DNA: TGTGCCAGCAGCCAAGTTCGACTAGCGGATGGCGGTACGCAGTATTTT
CDR3 protein: CASSQVRLADGGTQYF

D gene: TRBD1
clone size: few
V gene: TRBV18
J gene: TRBJ2-4
CDR3 DNA: TGTGCCAGCTCACCCCGACAGGGGGAAAGAGCCAAAAACATTCAGTACTTC
CDR3 protein: CASSPRQGERAKNIQYF

D gene: TRBD2
clone size: many
V gene: TRBV6-6
J gene: TRBJ2-1
CDR3 DNA: TGTGCCAGCAGTTACTCGCCTCTAGCGGGGGTCTACAATGAGCAGTTCTTC
CDR3 protein: CASSYSPLAGVYNEQFF

D gene: NA
clone size: NA
V gene: TRBV6-6
J gene: TRBJ2-1
CDR3 DNA: TGTGCCAGCAGAGAGGGTGGGCCATCTAATGAGCAGTCCTTC
CDR3 protein: CASREGGPSNEQSF

D gene: TRBD2
clone size: many
V gene: TRBV4-1
J gene: TRBJ2-7
CDR3 DNA: TGCGCCAGCAGCCAAGTTTCGAGCCGGGGGGACCCACGACACTACGAGCAGTACTTC
CDR3 protein: CASSQVSSRGDPRHYEQYF

D gene: NA
clone size: NA
V gene: TRBV19
J gene: TRBJ2-3
CDR3 DNA: TGTGTCAGTAGTATCAGCCAGTACACAGATACGCAGTATTTT
CDR3 protein: CVSSISQYTDTQYF

D gene: TRBD1
clone size: few
V gene: TRBV9
J gene: TRBJ1-6
CDR3 DNA: TGTGCCAGCAGCGAGACAGGGGATAATTCACCCCTCCACTTT
CDR3 protein: CASSETGDNSPLHF

D gene: NA
clone size: NA
V gene: TRBV14
J gene: TRBJ2-1
CDR3 DNA: TGTGCCAGCAGCCAAGGGGTCTCAGGCTCCTACAATGAGCAGTTCTTC
CDR3 protein: CASSQGVSGSYNEQFF

D gene: NA
clone size: once
V gene: TRBV5-1
J gene: TRBJ2-7
CDR3 DNA: TGCGCCAGCAGACACGTCCCAGGCAGCTCCTACGAGCAGTACTTC
CDR3 protein: CASRHVPGSSYEQYF

D gene: TRBD2
clone size: NA
V gene: TRBV12-3/TRBV12-4
J gene: TRBJ2-5
CDR3 DNA: TGTGCCAGCAGCTGGACTAGCGGGCACGCAGGAGAGACCCAGTACTTC
CDR3 protein: CASSWTSGHAGETQYF

D gene: NA
clone size: few
V gene: TRBV6-2/TRBV6-3
J gene: TRBJ1-4
CDR3 DNA: TGTGCCAGCAGCGGGCGCCCAAATGAAAAACTGTTTTTT
CDR3 protein: CASSGRPNEKLFF

D gene: TRBD2
clone size: NA
V gene: TRBV19
J gene: TRBJ2-5
CDR3 DNA: TGTGCCAGTAGTCCTAGCGGGGGGGCCTTTGGAGAGACCCAGTACTTC
CDR3 protein: CASSPSGGAFGETQYF